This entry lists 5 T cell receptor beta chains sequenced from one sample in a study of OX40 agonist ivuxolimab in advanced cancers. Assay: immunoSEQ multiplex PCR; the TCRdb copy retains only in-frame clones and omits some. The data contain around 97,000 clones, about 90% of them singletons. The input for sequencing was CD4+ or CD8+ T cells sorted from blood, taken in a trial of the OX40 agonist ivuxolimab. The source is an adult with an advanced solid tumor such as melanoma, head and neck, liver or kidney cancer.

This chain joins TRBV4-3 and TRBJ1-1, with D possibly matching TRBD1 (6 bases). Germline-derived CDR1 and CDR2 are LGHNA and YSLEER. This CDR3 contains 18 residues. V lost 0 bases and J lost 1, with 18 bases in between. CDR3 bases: TGCGCCAGCAGCCAAGACCTTGTTATGGGGGCGACGAACACTGAAGCTTTCTTT. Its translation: CASSQDLVMGATNTEAFF.

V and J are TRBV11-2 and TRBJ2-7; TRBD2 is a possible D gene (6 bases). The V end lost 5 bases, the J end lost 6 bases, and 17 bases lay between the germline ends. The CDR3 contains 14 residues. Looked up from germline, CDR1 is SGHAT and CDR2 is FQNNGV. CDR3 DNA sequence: TGTGCCAGCAGCCCAACCGGTGGGGGGTTCGAGCAGTACTTC. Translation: CASSPTGGGFEQYF. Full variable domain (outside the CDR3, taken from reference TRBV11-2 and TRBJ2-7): EAGVAQSPRYKIIEKRQSVAFWCNPISGHATLYWYQQILGQGPKLLIQFQNNGVVDDSQLPKDRFSAERLKGVDSTLKIQPAKLEDSAVYLCASSPTGGGFEQYFGPGTRLTVT.

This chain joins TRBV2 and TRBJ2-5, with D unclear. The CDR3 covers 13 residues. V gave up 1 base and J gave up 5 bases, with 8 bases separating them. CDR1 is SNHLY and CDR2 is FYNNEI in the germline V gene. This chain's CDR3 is CASSEEARETQYF. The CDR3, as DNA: TGTGCCAGCAGTGAAGAGGCGCGGGAGACCCAGTACTTC.

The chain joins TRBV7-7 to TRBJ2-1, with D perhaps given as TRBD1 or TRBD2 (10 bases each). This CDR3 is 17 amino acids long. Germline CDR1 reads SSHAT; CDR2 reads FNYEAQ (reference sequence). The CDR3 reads CASGRIRGGTGVNEQFF. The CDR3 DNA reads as TGTGCTAGCGGGAGGATTCGAGGGGGGACAGGGGTCAATGAGCAGTTCTTC.

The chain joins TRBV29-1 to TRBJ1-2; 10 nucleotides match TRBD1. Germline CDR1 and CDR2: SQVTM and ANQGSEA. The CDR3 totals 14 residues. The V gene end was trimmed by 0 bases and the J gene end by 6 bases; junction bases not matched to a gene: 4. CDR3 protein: CSVEDAGTGDGYTF. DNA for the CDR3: TGCAGCGTTGAAGACGCCGGGACAGGGGATGGCTACACCTTC.